The 5 T cell receptor beta chains below come from one sample, sequenced in a study of shared clonotypes between healthy human individuals. Generated by immunoSEQ multiplex PCR, the TCRdb table keeps only in-frame clones and is missing some. The sample contains hundreds of thousands of clones, approximately 79% of which appear only once. Sequencing used memory CD4+ T cells sorted from blood. As for subset: CD45RA-negative fraction. The receptors were sampled from a man aged 30-40 years in good health.

V gene TRBV6-1 combines with J gene TRBJ2-1, with 12 nucleotides matching TRBD2. The CDR3 consists of 14 residues. With V trimmed by 4 bases and J by 9 bases, 4 bases remained unmatched. Germline V lookup: CDR1 MNHNS, CDR2 SASEGT. The CDR3: CASSGLAGGGEQFF. CDR3 in DNA: TGTGCCAGCAGTGGGCTAGCGGGAGGGGGTGAGCAGTTCTTC.

This sequence joins TRBV6-1 and TRBJ2-7; 8 nucleotides line up with TRBD2. V lost 6 bases and J lost 1; bases outside the gene matches: 8. CDR1 and CDR2 (germline): MNHNS, SASEGT. CDR3 length equals 15 residues. The CDR3, as DNA: TGTGCCAGCAGGGAGCAGGTAGCGGGGTCCTACGAGCAGTACTTC. Residues: CASREQVAGSYEQYF.

V and J are TRBV7-6 and TRBJ2-7; D perhaps matches TRBD1 (5 bases). This CDR3 region has 12 residues. CDR1 is SGHVS and CDR2 is FNYEAQ in the germline V gene. With 5 bases removed from V and 9 bases from J, the gap between germline ends came to 14 bases. CDR3 in amino acids: CASSRPGSVQYF. CDR3 in DNA: TGTGCCAGCAGCCGTCCAGGGTCCGTGCAGTACTTC.

The genes are TRBV6-1 and TRBJ2-2; the match to TRBD2 covers 7 bases. Germline assignment: CDR1 MNHNS and CDR2 SASEGT. There are 14 residues in the CDR3. V was pared by 10 bases and J by 1 base, with 6 bases of the junction left unmatched. CDR3 sequence reads: CATLGGVNTGELFF. In nucleotides, the CDR3 is TGTGCCACCCTGGGGGGGGTGAACACCGGGGAGCTGTTTTTT.

This sequence joins TRBV27 and TRBJ2-1; 12 bases line up with TRBD2. The CDR3 is 18 residues long. The J segment lost 3 bases and the V segment lost 2 bases, leaving 8 bases of the junction unmatched. The V gene's germline CDR1 is MNHEY and CDR2 SMNVEV (reference sequence). The CDR3 here is CASSLGLAGRGGYNEQFF. In DNA, the CDR3 is TGTGCCAGCAGTTTAGGACTAGCGGGAAGGGGAGGCTACAATGAGCAGTTCTTC.